This T cell receptor beta chain was identified during a study of blood T cell repertoires in COVID-19. Study at large: Samples came from the United States, Italy and Spain, spanning acute and convalescent COVID-19. PBMCs, B-cell-depleted T cells, or T cells were the source of the cDNA or gDNA that made up the material.

V lost 4 bases and J lost 13; bases outside the gene matches: 5. The germline CDR1 and CDR2 sequences are SGHTA and FQGTGA. The CDR3 spans 13 residues. Here immunoSEQ multiplex PCR was the method, and the copy in TCRdb shows in-frame clones only, minus some. Counted here are around 300,000 clones, approximately 85% occurring once; the ten biggest clones make up around 7.8%. The rearrangement uses TRBV7-3 and TRBJ1-6, with 9 nucleotides matching TRBD1. Sample: peripheral blood. The TCR was taken from a human donor in a cohort sampled during active COVID-19. CDR3 DNA: TGTGCCAGCAGCTCTGGGACAGGGCCCCCCCTCCACTTT. Translation gives CASSSGTGPPLHF.